The 25 T cell receptor beta chains below were found in one sample sequenced in a study of patients and donors after allogeneic stem cell transplantation. Via MiXCR, TCRdb re-called the RT-PCR reads, giving one row per CDR3 protein. The sample carries about 960,000 distinct CDR3 sequences, about a sixth recorded once. The sample consisted of blood, either unsorted or a sorted T cell fraction (not recorded which). These receptors all come from a human donor who was either an allogeneic HSCT recipient or a stem cell or donor lymphocyte infusion donor (not recorded which). It is not recorded whose cells these are; they may come from a transplant donor.

In this sample, this clonotype turned up a few times. The chain is built from TRBV9 and TRBJ2-7; 9 bases align to TRBD2. Germline V gives CDR1 SGDLS, CDR2 YYNGEE. With 3 bases clipped from V and 3 bases from J, the junction kept 4 bases outside the gene matches. The CDR3 has 14 amino acids. CDR3 sequence reads: CASSGYSGSYEQYF. CDR3 in DNA: TGTGCCAGCAGCGGGTATAGCGGGAGCTACGAGCAGTACTTC.

This clonotype has a handful of counts. This sequence joins TRBV7-3 and TRBJ2-1; maybe TRBD2 (6 bases). This CDR3 has 15 amino acids. Per the germline V gene, CDR1 is SGHTA and CDR2 is FQGTGA. The V end lost 0 bases, the J end lost 8 bases, and 14 bases lay between the germline ends. The CDR3 sequence: CASSLTSSVGHEQFF. As DNA, the CDR3 is TGTGCCAGCAGCTTAACTTCTAGCGTTGGTCATGAGCAGTTCTTC.

This clonotype was found a few times. The chain is built from TRBV19 and TRBJ1-2; D gene ambiguous. The V end was cut by 6 bases, the J end by 4 bases, with 9 bases between. The CDR3 covers 12 residues. CDR1 is LNHDA, CDR2 SQIVND, per germline (reference sequence). The CDR3 is CASSRALYGYTF. The CDR3, as DNA: TGTGCCAGTAGCCGGGCCCTCTATGGCTACACCTTC.

The chain recombines TRBV27 with TRBJ1-6; D remains ambiguous. V was trimmed by 3 bases and J by 7 bases, leaving 16 bases between them. CDR1 and CDR2 (germline): MNHEY, SMNVEV (reference sequence). This CDR3 spans 16 amino acids. CDR3 bases: TGTGCCAGCAGTTTTACCTCCCCGGGAGGAAATTCACCCCTCCACTTT. Translation: CASSFTSPGGNSPLHF.

This chain connects TRBV5-4 to TRBJ2-2; 10 nucleotides line up with TRBD1. Germline V gene lookup returns CDR1 SGHNT and CDR2 YYREEE (reference sequence). The V segment lost 2 bases and the J segment 4 bases; nucleotides outside the gene matches: 5. The CDR3 totals 16 residues. Written as DNA, the CDR3 is TGTGCCAGCAGCTTTGGGGGACAGGGGCGCACCGGGGAGCTGTTTTTT. Amino acids: CASSFGGQGRTGELFF.

This clonotype was counted only a few times. The rearrangement links TRBV6-2 or TRBV6-3 to TRBJ1-1; D is uncertain. V lost 8 bases and J lost 3, with 13 bases in between. Germline values: CDR1 MNHEY, CDR2 SVGEGT. The CDR3 loop spans 13 amino acids. In nucleotides, the CDR3 is TGTGCCAGCGGAAAGAAACCATACACTGAAGCTTTCTTT. It codes for CASGKKPYTEAFF.

The V gene is TRBV9, the J gene TRBJ1-1; D call uncertain. In germline, CDR1 is SGDLS, CDR2 YYNGEE. The CDR3 has 16 amino acids. V was cut by 0 bases and J by 0 bases, with 12 bases left in between. DNA of the CDR3: TGTGCCAGCAGCGTAGGATCCGACCTGATGAACACTGAAGCTTTCTTT. It translates to CASSVGSDLMNTEAFF.

In this sample, this clonotype turned up a few times. This chain connects TRBV2 to TRBJ1-6; no definite D call. The CDR3 has 12 amino acids. The germline V gene has CDR1 SNHLY and CDR2 FYNNEI. V was trimmed by 3 bases and J by 10 bases, leaving 7 bases between them. CDR3 residues: CASSDLNSPLHF. CDR3 coding DNA: TGTGCCAGCAGTGATCTGAACTCACCCCTCCACTTT.

The chain employs TRBV11-2 and TRBJ2-2; 11 bases are shared with TRBD1. Losses at the gene ends were 2 bases for V and 2 bases for J; bases not matched to a gene: 10. Germline V gene data show CDR1 as SGHAT and CDR2 as FQNNGV. CDR3 length equals 19 residues. The CDR3 loop is CASSLLSIGQGANTGELFF. CDR3 in DNA: TGTGCCAGCAGCTTATTATCTATTGGACAGGGGGCAAACACCGGGGAGCTGTTTTTT.

The genes are TRBV5-1 and TRBJ2-7, with 7 nucleotides matching TRBD1. V dropped 3 bases and J dropped 0; count of bases not matched to a gene: 6. The CDR3 has 15 residues. Germline values: CDR1 SGHRS, CDR2 YFSETQ. The CDR3 coding sequence is TGCGCCAGCAGCTCGACGACAGGGACCTCCTACGAGCAGTACTTC. This translates into CASSSTTGTSYEQYF.

V usage is TRBV28 and J usage is TRBJ1-4; 9 nucleotides align to TRBD1. The CDR3 runs 15 residues. Germline trimming cut 2 bases from V and 9 bases from J; bases unmatched to any gene: 7. Germline V lookup: CDR1 MDHEN, CDR2 SYDVKM. The CDR3 DNA reads TGTGCCAGCAGTTTACGGGACAGGGACCCCAAAAAACTGTTTTTT. The encoded protein is CASSLRDRDPKKLFF.

This clonotype occurred a few times. This rearrangement joins TRBV10-3 to TRBJ2-3; either TRBD1 or TRBD2 may fit D (5 bases each). The CDR3 spans 15 residues. From germline, CDR1 is ENHRY and CDR2 SYGVKD. V gave up 0 bases and J gave up 0 bases, with 7 bases separating them. CDR3 in amino acids: CAISESGESTDTQYF. The CDR3 DNA follows: TGTGCCATCAGTGAGTCGGGGGAAAGCACAGATACGCAGTATTTT.

There are a few counts of this clonotype. This sequence joins TRBV12-3 or TRBV12-4 and TRBJ2-7; D call uncertain. The CDR3 consists of 11 residues. Trimming removed 3 bases at V and 8 bases at J, with 8 bases between. The chain's CDR3 is CASSFQMKQYF. The CDR3, as DNA: TGTGCCAGCAGTTTTCAAATGAAGCAGTACTTC.

This clonotype came up a few times. The CDR3 does not end in the conserved phenylalanine or tryptophan, so this is likely a read error. The DNA is omitted, as the CDR3 cannot be located on it reliably, and the CDR3 follows TCRdb's listing. The CDR3 reads CASKSGTSFLRAR. The chain carries TRBV6-6 and TRBJ2-3; the listed D gene, TRBD2, was not tested against the DNA. The CDR3 has 13 amino acids, counting both end residues. The V gene's germline CDR1 is MNHNY and CDR2 SVGAGI (reference sequence).

The gene calls are TRBV6-5 and TRBJ1-6; 11 nucleotides line up with TRBD1. Looked up from germline, CDR1 is MNHEY and CDR2 is SVGAGI. The CDR3 consists of 15 residues. Unmatched junction bases numbered 7, after V lost 4 bases and J lost 11 bases. Here the CDR3 DNA reads TGTGCCAGCAGTTCCAGGACAGGGGGCGAGGCACCCCTCCACTTT. It encodes CASSSRTGGEAPLHF.

V usage is TRBV4-1 and J usage is TRBJ2-2, with 9 bases that match TRBD1. The V segment lost 4 bases and the J segment 6 bases; nucleotides outside the gene matches: 15. CDR1 is MGHRA, CDR2 YSYEKL, per germline. The CDR3 has 18 residues. CDR3 DNA: TGCGCCAGCAGCCTCCACCGGGACAGGGTTGGTGGCCCCGGGGAGCTGTTTTTT. It specifies CASSLHRDRVGGPGELFF.

This clonotype was seen only a few times. The CDR3 sequence is CSARIGGDTIYF. The CDR3 nucleotides are TGCAGTGCTAGGATTGGAGGGGACACCATATATTTT. The chain is built from TRBV20-1 and TRBJ1-3; possible D gene TRBD1, 5 bases. The V end was cut by 3 bases, the J end by 8 bases, with 11 bases between. The CDR3 extends over 12 amino acids. Per germline, CDR1 DFQATT and CDR2 SNEGSKA (reference sequence).

The J gene is TRBJ2-3, the V gene TRBV12-3 or TRBV12-4, with D hard to call. The CDR3 runs to 15 residues. Trimming removed 3 bases at V and 1 base at J, with 11 bases between. The DNA of the CDR3 is TGTGCCAGCAGTTTTAGGGCTAAACGCACAGATACGCAGTATTTT. It specifies CASSFRAKRTDTQYF.

This clonotype was observed a handful of times. The genes are TRBV24-1 and TRBJ2-3; possibly TRBD1 for D (6 bases). Between the trimmed V and J ends, which lost 9 bases and 3 bases, there was a span of 9 bases. Germline CDR1 KGHDR, CDR2 SFDVKD. The CDR3 sequence is 12 residues long. The CDR3 loop reads CATSTGTDTQYF. The CDR3 nucleotides are TGTGCCACCTCAACAGGGACAGATACGCAGTATTTT.

This chain connects TRBV11-2 to TRBJ1-2; D is uncertain. V dropped 5 bases and J dropped 8 bases, with 12 bases sitting between them. Germline lookup yields CDR1 SGHAT and CDR2 FQNNGV. The CDR3 extends over 12 amino acids. CDR3 residues: CASSARSHGYTF. CDR3 sequence (DNA): TGTGCCAGCAGCGCTCGGTCCCACGGCTACACCTTC. The full variable domain, its missing parts supplied by reference TRBV11-2 and TRBJ1-2, is EAGVAQSPRYKIIEKRQSVAFWCNPISGHATLYWYQQILGQGPKLLIQFQNNGVVDDSQLPKDRFSAERLKGVDSTLKIQPAKLEDSAVYLCASSARSHGYTFGSGTRLTVV.

This clonotype was detected only a few times. The V and J genes are TRBV4-1 and TRBJ1-3; 10 nucleotides line up with TRBD1. Trimming took 3 bases from V and 4 from J; bases not matched to a gene: 12. The CDR3 has 18 amino acids. Per the germline V gene, CDR1 is MGHRA and CDR2 is YSYEKL. The CDR3, as DNA: TGCGCCAGCAGCCACCGACAGGGGGCGCTGAGTTCGGGAAACACCATATATTTT. Amino acid sequence: CASSHRQGALSSGNTIYF.

This clonotype came up a few times. The chain links TRBV12-3 or TRBV12-4 to TRBJ1-2; tentatively, D is TRBD1 (6 bases). The CDR3 covers 14 residues. Trimming removed 3 bases at V and 6 bases at J, with 14 bases between. CDR3 in amino acids: CASSLPGENDGYTF. The CDR3 DNA sequence: TGTGCCAGCAGTTTGCCAGGGGAAAACGATGGCTACACCTTC.

There are a few counts of this clonotype. The chain carries TRBV18 and TRBJ2-2, with D tentatively TRBD1 or TRBD2 (5 bases each). Per the germline V gene, CDR1 is KGHSH and CDR2 is LQKENI. Trimming cost V 3 bases and J 6 bases, with 8 bases left between them. The CDR3 is made up of 13 amino acids. The CDR3 sequence: CASSPRDPGELFF. DNA for the CDR3: TGTGCCAGCTCACCTCGGGACCCCGGGGAGCTGTTTTTT.

The chain recombines TRBV20-1 with TRBJ1-2; D is unresolved. CDR1 and CDR2 (germline): DFQATT, SNEGSKA (reference sequence). The CDR3 sequence is 12 residues long. The CDR3, as DNA: TGCACCTGGACGGACTCTAACTATGGCTACACCTTC. Residues: CTWTDSNYGYTF.

The chain employs TRBV18 and TRBJ2-1, with TRBD2 as a possible D gene (7 bases). Germline CDR1 and CDR2: KGHSH and LQKENI. Trimming took 6 bases from V and 8 from J, leaving 14 bases between them. The CDR3 is 13 amino acids. The CDR3 loop is CASSAGAWDEQFF. CDR3 nucleotide sequence: TGTGCCAGCTCCGCGGGGGCTTGGGATGAGCAGTTCTTC.